These 23 T cell receptor beta chains share one sample of origin, sequenced in a study of human T cells and chemical hapten exposure. TCRdb independently ran MiXCR on the RACE reads; one entry per CDR3 protein. The sample lists about 380,000 distinct CDR3 sequences, under 6.5% occurring once. This sample's time point: patch test 2, 6 weeks after DPC sensitization. The treatment denotes: therapeutic diphenylcyclopropenone sensitization with weekly scalp DPC. This specimen consisted of whole blood, obtained in connection with sensitization to the hapten diphenylcyclopropenone (DPC). The receptors were gathered from a woman aged 18-30 years with alopecia areata. Some clones in this sample may be carry-over from other donors' samples.

This chain joins TRBV9 and TRBJ1-2; D is ambiguous. Between the trimmed V and J ends, which lost 1 base and 0 bases, there was a span of 10 bases. Germline values: CDR1 SGDLS, CDR2 YYNGEE. This CDR3 contains 15 residues. The CDR3 sequence is CASSVYDRTNYGYTF. The CDR3 DNA reads as TGTGCCAGCAGCGTATATGACCGAACTAACTATGGCTACACCTTC.

This clonotype was counted a few times. The chain is built from TRBV11-3 and TRBJ2-2; 8 nucleotides match TRBD1. CDR3 length: 16 residues. Germline values: CDR1 SGHNT, CDR2 YENEEA. V gave up 0 bases and J gave up 1 base; unmatched junction bases: 1. CDR3 nucleotides: TGTGCCAGCAGCTTAGAAGGACAGGGGAACACCGGGGAGCTGTTTTTT. Protein sequence: CASSLEGQGNTGELFF.

At least ten counts were recorded for this clonotype. J is TRBJ2-1 and V is TRBV12-3 or TRBV12-4, with D perhaps TRBD1 (6 bases). V shed 5 bases and J shed 7 bases, with 24 bases lying between them. CDR3 length: 17 residues. The CDR3 reads CASSPGTRLSRLNEQFF. CDR3 in DNA: TGTGCCAGCAGTCCCGGGACACGGCTCTCTCGTCTGAATGAGCAGTTCTTC.

In its sample, this clonotype was seen a few times. V gene TRBV19 combines with J gene TRBJ2-7; D ambiguous. Germline loops: CDR1 LNHDA, CDR2 SQIVND (reference sequence). This CDR3 comprises 13 residues. The ends were cut back, 3 bases at V and 3 bases at J, with 9 bases in the middle. The CDR3 here is CASSIQSDYEQYF. The CDR3, as DNA: TGTGCCAGTAGTATCCAGTCTGACTACGAGCAGTACTTC. Filled out from reference TRBV19 and TRBJ2-7, the complete variable domain reads DGGITQSPKYLFRKEGQNVTLSCEQNLNHDAMYWYRQDPGQGLRLIYYSQIVNDFQKGDIAEGYSVSREKKESFPLTVTSAQKNPTAFYLCASSIQSDYEQYFGPGTRLTVT.

The chain uses TRBV21-1 and TRBJ2-3; the D call TRBD1 from the table was never checked on the DNA. TRBV21-1 is tagged as a pseudogene. CDR3 length equals 14 residues. The CDR3 DNA reads as TGTGCCAGCCCCCCGGGCCCAAAGTGGGATACGCAGTATTTT. Its protein is CASPPGPKWDTQYF.

This clonotype was observed a handful of times. The chain joins TRBV9 to TRBJ1-6; D remains ambiguous. V was shortened by 4 bases and J by 6 bases, with 11 bases between the two germline ends. This CDR3 spans 14 amino acids. Germline CDR1 reads SGDLS; CDR2 reads YYNGEE. The CDR3 loop is CASSMSPLNSPLHF. CDR3 DNA: TGTGCCAGCAGCATGAGCCCTCTTAATTCACCCCTCCACTTT.

The sample holds a few counts of this clonotype. The chain employs TRBV5-1 and TRBJ2-7, with 9 bases aligning to TRBD2. Germline lookup yields CDR1 SGHRS and CDR2 YFSETQ. V shed 3 bases, J shed 0 bases, and the junction held 10 bases outside the gene matches. The CDR3 spans 17 residues. The CDR3 sequence is CASSSAQGGGASYEQYF. The CDR3 DNA reads as TGCGCCAGCAGCTCAGCCCAGGGCGGGGGGGCCTCCTACGAGCAGTACTTC.

The chain employs TRBV6-1 and TRBJ2-3; TRBD1 is a possible D gene (6 bases). The CDR3 contains 15 residues. Trimming removed 1 base from V and 4 bases from J, with 12 bases in between. Germline loops: CDR1 MNHNS, CDR2 SASEGT. CDR3 nucleotides: TGTGCCAGCAGTGAAGTGGGGGCCGGGGCAGATACGCAGTATTTT. Its translation: CASSEVGAGADTQYF.

The rearrangement uses TRBV27 and TRBJ2-5; D unresolved. Between the trimmed V and J ends, which lost 6 bases and 2 bases, there was a span of 10 bases. Germline values: CDR1 MNHEY, CDR2 SMNVEV (reference sequence). The CDR3 spans 13 residues. CDR3: CASRLTQQETQYF. The CDR3 nucleotides read TGTGCCAGCAGATTAACCCAACAAGAGACCCAGTACTTC.

CDR3: CASNLLAGPTGELFF. The CDR3 bases are TGTGCCAGCAACTTGCTAGCGGGACCCACCGGGGAGCTGTTTTTT. The rearrangement uses TRBV11-2 and TRBJ2-2; TRBD2 agrees at 9 bases. Germline V gives CDR1 SGHAT, CDR2 FQNNGV. The CDR3 runs to 15 residues. J lost 4 bases, V lost 7 bases, and 7 bases had no gene match.

This clonotype was seen a handful of times. This chain uses TRBV12-3 or TRBV12-4 with TRBJ1-2, with D possibly TRBD1 on 6 matching bases. The CDR3 has 15 amino acids. The V gene lost 2 bases and the J gene lost 6 bases, with 16 bases spanning the gap. CDR3 bases: TGTGCCAGCAGTTTATTTCCAGGGGCTGACGATGGCTACACCTTC. This sequence encodes CASSLFPGADDGYTF.

This clonotype showed up many times. The V call is TRBV5-1, the J call TRBJ1-5; 7 nucleotides align to TRBD1. After removal of 4 bases from V and 5 bases from J, the junction contained 9 bases not matched to a gene. Germline loops: CDR1 SGHRS, CDR2 YFSETQ. This CDR3 has 15 residues. DNA for the CDR3: TGCGCCAGCAGCCCAGGGGGTACGGGCGATCAGCCCCAGCATTTT. As protein: CASSPGGTGDQPQHF.

The chain carries TRBV7-2 and TRBJ1-5, with D uncertain. V lost 1 base to trimming and J lost 13 bases, with 8 bases between them. The CDR3 contains 11 residues. Looked up from germline, CDR1 is SGHTA and CDR2 is FQGNSA. The CDR3: CASSLGAQQHF. CDR3 in DNA: TGTGCCAGCAGCTTAGGTGCACAGCAGCATTTT.

This clonotype was seen a handful of times. The chain uses TRBV29-1 and TRBJ2-7, with 9 bases lining up with TRBD1. After removal of 6 bases from V and 4 bases from J, the junction contained 7 bases not matched to a gene. From germline, CDR1 is SQVTM and CDR2 ANQGSEA. This CDR3 is built from 13 residues. CDR3 in amino acids: CSVGQGFGYEQYF. CDR3 bases: TGCAGCGTCGGACAGGGGTTTGGGTACGAGCAGTACTTC.

The table lists this clonotype with many counts. J is TRBJ2-7 and V is TRBV29-1, with 8 bases fitting TRBD2. The CDR3 loop spans 10 amino acids. After removal of 7 bases from V and 7 bases from J, the junction contained 3 bases not matched to a gene. From germline, CDR1 is SQVTM and CDR2 ANQGSEA. The CDR3 nucleotides are TGCAGCGCTGTAGCGGGGGAGCAGTACTTC. Translation: CSAVAGEQYF.

The table lists this clonotype with many counts. The rearrangement joins TRBV28 to TRBJ2-3; a possible D gene is TRBD2 (7 bases). CDR1 and CDR2 (germline): MDHEN, SYDVKM. CDR3 length: 16 amino acids. Between the trimmed V and J ends, which lost 4 bases and 4 bases, there was a span of 18 bases. The chain's CDR3 is CASSSPEGGVADTQYF. The CDR3 region has the DNA TGTGCCAGCAGTTCCCCCGAGGGGGGGGTAGCAGATACGCAGTATTTT. Full variable domain (rest looked up from reference TRBV28 and TRBJ2-3): DVKVTQSSRYLVKRTGEKVFLECVQDMDHENMFWYRQDPGLGLRLIYFSYDVKMKEKGDIPEGYSVSREKKERFSLILESASTNQTSMYLCASSSPEGGVADTQYFGPGTRLTVL.

The genes are TRBV7-9 and TRBJ1-1; D ambiguous. Trimming took 3 bases from V and 3 from J, leaving 8 bases between them. CDR1 and CDR2 (germline): SEHNR, FQNEAQ (reference sequence). There are 13 residues in the CDR3. The CDR3: CASSFVRDTEAFF. The CDR3 nucleotides are TGTGCCAGCAGCTTCGTCCGGGACACTGAAGCTTTCTTT.

V usage is TRBV6-6 and J usage is TRBJ2-1, with TRBD2 matching over 11 bases. J gave up 5 bases and V 2 bases, and 5 bases lay outside the gene matches. CDR3 length equals 16 residues. Germline CDR1 MNHNY, CDR2 SVGAGI (reference sequence). The CDR3 DNA sequence: TGTGCCAGCAGTTACGGGGCTAGCGGGGGGCACAATGAGCAGTTCTTC. Its translation is CASSYGASGGHNEQFF.

This chain connects TRBV5-1 to TRBJ2-3; TRBD2 aligns across 9 bases. With V trimmed by 3 bases and J by 9 bases, 5 bases remained unmatched. Germline CDR1 and CDR2: SGHRS and YFSETQ. The CDR3 loop spans 13 amino acids. The CDR3 region is CASSSREGSTQYF. The CDR3 DNA reads as TGCGCCAGCAGCTCGCGGGAGGGGTCGACGCAGTATTTT.

This clonotype was counted many times. This rearrangement joins TRBV7-6 to TRBJ2-1; D might be TRBD1 or TRBD2, each matching 5 bases. The germline gives CDR1 SGHVS, CDR2 FNYEAQ. V lost 1 base and J 0 bases, leaving 10 bases between the germline ends. The CDR3 extends over 16 amino acids. This chain's CDR3 is CASSLEPGRSYNEQFF. CDR3 DNA: TGTGCCAGCAGCTTAGAACCGGGACGCTCCTACAATGAGCAGTTCTTC. Combining the CDR3 with reference TRBV7-6 and TRBJ2-1 gives the whole variable domain GAGVSQSPRYKVTKRGQDVALRCDPISGHVSLYWYRQALGQGPEFLTYFNYEAQQDKSGLPNDRFSAERPEGSISTLTIQRTEQRDSAMYRCASSLEPGRSYNEQFFGPGTRLTVL.

The rearrangement uses TRBV7-9 and TRBJ2-3; TRBD2 aligns across 8 bases. Losses at the gene ends were 7 bases for V and 0 bases for J; bases not matched to a gene: 12. CDR3 length: 17 amino acids. Germline CDR1 reads SEHNR; CDR2 reads FQNEAQ (reference sequence). CDR3 DNA sequence: TGTGCCAGCACCCCCCGGGGCGGGGGGACTAGCACAGATACGCAGTATTTT. Its translation: CASTPRGGGTSTDTQYF.

This clonotype occurred a few times. The genes are TRBV4-2 and TRBJ2-3, with D perhaps being TRBD1 or TRBD2 (7 bases each). Germline V lookup: CDR1 LGHNA, CDR2 YNFKEQ. Trimming stripped 1 base from V and 5 bases from J, with 16 bases between. This CDR3 comprises 16 residues. Here the CDR3 reads CASSQGQGGGIDTQYF. The CDR3 bases are TGTGCCAGCAGCCAAGGCCAGGGAGGGGGCATAGATACGCAGTATTTT.

This clonotype was picked up many times. The V call is TRBV12-3 or TRBV12-4, the J call TRBJ1-4, with D unclear. V was cut by 3 bases and J by 6 bases, with 11 bases left in between. The CDR3 has 14 residues. This CDR3 is CASSLDPADEKLFF. As DNA, the CDR3 is TGTGCCAGCAGTTTGGACCCCGCGGATGAAAAACTGTTTTTT.